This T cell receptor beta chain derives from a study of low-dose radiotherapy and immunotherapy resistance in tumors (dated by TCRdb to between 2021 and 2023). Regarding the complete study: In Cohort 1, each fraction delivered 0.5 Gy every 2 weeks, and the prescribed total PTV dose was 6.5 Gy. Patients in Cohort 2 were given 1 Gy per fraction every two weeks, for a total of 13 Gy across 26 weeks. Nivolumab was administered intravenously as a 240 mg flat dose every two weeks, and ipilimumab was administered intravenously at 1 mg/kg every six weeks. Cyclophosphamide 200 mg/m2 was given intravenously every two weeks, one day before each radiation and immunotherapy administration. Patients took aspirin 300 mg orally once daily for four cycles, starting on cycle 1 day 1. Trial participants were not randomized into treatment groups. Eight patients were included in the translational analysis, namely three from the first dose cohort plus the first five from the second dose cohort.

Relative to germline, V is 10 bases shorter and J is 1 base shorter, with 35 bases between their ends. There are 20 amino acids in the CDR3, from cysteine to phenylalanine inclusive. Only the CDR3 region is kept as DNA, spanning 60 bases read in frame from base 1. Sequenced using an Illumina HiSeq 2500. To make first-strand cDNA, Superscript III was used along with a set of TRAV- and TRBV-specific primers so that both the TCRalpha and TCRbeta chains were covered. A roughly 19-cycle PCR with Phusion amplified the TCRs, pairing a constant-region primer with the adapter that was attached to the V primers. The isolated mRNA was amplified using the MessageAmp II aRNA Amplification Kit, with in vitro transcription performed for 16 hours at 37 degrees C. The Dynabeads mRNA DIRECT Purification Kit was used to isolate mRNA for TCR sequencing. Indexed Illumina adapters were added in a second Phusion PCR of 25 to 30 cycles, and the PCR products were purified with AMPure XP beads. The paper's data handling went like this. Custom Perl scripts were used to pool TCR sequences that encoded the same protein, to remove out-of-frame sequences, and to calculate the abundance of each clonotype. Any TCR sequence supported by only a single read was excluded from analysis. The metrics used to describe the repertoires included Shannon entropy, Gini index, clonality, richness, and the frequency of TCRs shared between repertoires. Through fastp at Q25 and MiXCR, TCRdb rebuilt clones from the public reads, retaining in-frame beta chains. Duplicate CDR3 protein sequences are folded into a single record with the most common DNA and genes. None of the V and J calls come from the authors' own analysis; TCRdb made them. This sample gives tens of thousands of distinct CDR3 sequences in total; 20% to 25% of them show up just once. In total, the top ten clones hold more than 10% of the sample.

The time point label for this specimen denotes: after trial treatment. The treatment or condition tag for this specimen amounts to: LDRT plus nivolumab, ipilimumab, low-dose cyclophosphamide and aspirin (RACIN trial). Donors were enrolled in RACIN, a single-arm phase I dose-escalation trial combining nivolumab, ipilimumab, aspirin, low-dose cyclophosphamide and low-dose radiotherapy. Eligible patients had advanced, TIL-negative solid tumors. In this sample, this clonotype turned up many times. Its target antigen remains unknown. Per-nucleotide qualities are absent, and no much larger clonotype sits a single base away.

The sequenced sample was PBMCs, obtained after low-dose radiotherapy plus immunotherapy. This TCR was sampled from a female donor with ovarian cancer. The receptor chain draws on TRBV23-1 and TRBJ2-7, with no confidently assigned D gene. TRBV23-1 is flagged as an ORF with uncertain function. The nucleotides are TGCGCCACCGGGCAGGCTGACGTTAAACCCCCCGAGGTGGGATCCTACGAGCAGTACTTC. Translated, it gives CATGQADVKPPEVGSYEQYF.